The 9 T cell receptor beta chains presented below share a single source sample, sequenced in a study of control samples from healthy donors and cancer patients (TCRdb year 2020). The protocol used for the library was the immunoSEQ multiplex PCR assay. TCRdb retrieved this table from immuneACCESS and kept in-frame rearrangements only. Not all clones are present; in checked studies, unresolved V genes account for under half, and no reason is known for the remainder. A total of about 94,000 clones appear in this sample, 90% of them only once. The ten biggest clones cover over 3% of the sample. Sample: blood. The receptor source for this set is a woman under 30 in good health.

The chain carries TRBV15 and TRBJ2-5; D is possibly TRBD2 (6 bases). Looked up from germline, CDR1 is LNHNV and CDR2 is YYDKDF (reference sequence). V lost 0 bases to trimming and J lost 7 bases, with 12 bases between them. CDR3 length equals 14 residues. The CDR3 protein is CATSRDTSMGTQYF. The CDR3 coding sequence is TGTGCCACCAGCAGAGATACTAGCATGGGGACCCAGTACTTC.

DNA of the CDR3: TGTGCCAGCCGACTTCCAACCTCCCAAGAGACCCAGTACTTC. Translated, it gives CASRLPTSQETQYF. V gene TRBV11-2 combines with J gene TRBJ2-5; D ambiguous. The germline V gene has CDR1 SGHAT and CDR2 FQNNGV. V was trimmed by 8 bases and J by 1 base, leaving 14 bases between them. The length of the CDR3 is 14 residues.

The genes are TRBV2 and TRBJ1-5; D remains ambiguous. CDR3 length: 14 residues. Germline values: CDR1 SNHLY, CDR2 FYNNEI. V was trimmed by 2 bases and J by 3 bases, leaving 8 bases between them. CDR3 loop: CASSETSVNQPQHF. CDR3 sequence (DNA): TGTGCCAGCAGTGAAACGTCAGTCAATCAGCCCCAGCATTTT.

The chain combines TRBV7-9 with TRBJ2-3, with D possibly being TRBD1 (6 bases). V lost 3 bases and J 3 bases, leaving 16 bases between the germline ends. CDR3 size: 16 residues. CDR1 is SEHNR, CDR2 FQNEAQ, per germline (reference sequence). The CDR3 here is CASSFFFTGRTDTQYF. The CDR3 bases are TGTGCCAGCAGCTTCTTTTTTACAGGGAGAACAGATACGCAGTATTTT.

This clone occurred a few times. The rearrangement uses TRBV19 and TRBJ2-7; no clear D. The CDR3 spans 15 residues. Germline CDR1 and CDR2: LNHDA and SQIVND (reference sequence). The germline V and J ends were trimmed by 6 bases and 0 bases, with 15 bases remaining between them. CDR3 DNA sequence: TGTGCCAGTAGAGTAACCGATTCCCCCTCCTACGAGCAGTACTTC. Its translation is CASRVTDSPSYEQYF.

This chain uses TRBV18 with TRBJ1-5; D is possibly TRBD1 (6 bases). The CDR3 loop spans 16 amino acids. The germline V gene encodes CDR1 KGHSH and CDR2 LQKENI. The germline V and J ends were trimmed by 3 bases and 5 bases, with 17 bases remaining between them. CDR3 loop: CASSPQNRDGHQPQHF. CDR3 DNA sequence: TGTGCCAGCTCACCCCAAAACAGGGACGGGCATCAGCCCCAGCATTTT.

The CDR3 nucleotides are TGTGCCAGCAGCAAACTAGCGGGGGGCGGGGAGACCCAGTACTTC. This codes for CASSKLAGGGETQYF. The rearrangement links TRBV11-2 to TRBJ2-5; 12 bases are shared with TRBD2. Germline values: CDR1 SGHAT, CDR2 FQNNGV. This CDR3 has 15 residues. Unmatched junction bases numbered 6, after V lost 5 bases and J lost 5 bases.

The rearrangement links TRBV20-1 to TRBJ1-1; D is undetermined. The CDR3 extends over 11 amino acids. Per germline, CDR1 DFQATT and CDR2 SNEGSKA (reference sequence). Trimming cost V 7 bases and J 1 base, with 7 bases left between them. CDR3 residues: CSGYSNTEAFF. In nucleotides, the CDR3 is TGCAGTGGGTACTCGAACACTGAAGCTTTCTTT.

V usage is TRBV9 and J usage is TRBJ2-7; D gene unclear. CDR3 size: 13 residues. CDR1 and CDR2 (germline): SGDLS, YYNGEE. The V end was cut by 0 bases, the J end by 6 bases, with 10 bases between. In DNA, the CDR3 is TGTGCCAGCAGCGTAGGGTTTCTGGGCGAGCAGTACTTC. Amino acid sequence: CASSVGFLGEQYF.